This T cell receptor (beta chain) was sequenced during a study of immune cell composition in non-small cell lung cancer. The normal lung sample lay at least 3 cm, and maximally far, from the tumour. V shed 6 bases and J 8 bases; nucleotides not matched to a gene: 6. CDR3 size: 14 residues. CDR1 and CDR2 from the germline V gene are LNHDA and SQIVND (reference sequence). Clones were sequenced by immunoSEQ multiplex PCR, and TCRdb holds only the in-frame ones, with some missing. The sample carries roughly 15,000 clones, just over 75% recorded once. These data also formed part of another study, on CD4 T cells in lung cancer. This second study notes: Neoantigen-specific CD4+ T-cell clones and TCRs were isolated from blood. Before giving blood, patients had received treatments including platinum chemotherapy, some also nivolumab or pembrolizumab.

The sequence was obtained from a human donor with non-small cell lung cancer. The chain is built from TRBV19 and TRBJ1-4; 10 bases agree with TRBD1. The source material was non-adjacent lung tissue. The CDR3 is CASSPGQGREKLFF. As DNA, the CDR3 is TGTGCCAGTAGCCCGGGACAGGGGCGCGAAAAACTGTTTTTT.